A single sample is the source of the 9 T cell receptor beta chains below, sequenced in a study of lymphopenia after photon versus proton radiotherapy. The data were produced by immunoSEQ multiplex PCR, yet TCRdb's version contains in-frame clones alone and is incomplete. The sample consists of roughly 25,000 clones, roughly 80% of them appearing once. Sequencing used peripheral blood, obtained from a patient treated with proton-based radiotherapy. All receptors derive from a woman between 70 and 85 years old with pancreatic cancer.

The chain links TRBV6-1 to TRBJ1-1, with 7 positions matching TRBD1. The CDR3 sequence is 14 residues long. CDR1 is MNHNS, CDR2 SASEGT, per germline. With 3 bases clipped from V and 2 bases from J, the junction kept 3 bases outside the gene matches. The CDR3 loop is CASSDRQGNTEAFF. The CDR3 DNA follows: TGTGCCAGCAGTGACCGACAGGGCAACACTGAAGCTTTCTTT.

The chain links TRBV7-2 to TRBJ2-5; D perhaps matches TRBD1 (6 bases). This CDR3 has 14 amino acids. V was trimmed by 1 base and J by 5 bases, leaving 11 bases between them. Germline CDR1 is SGHTA and CDR2 is FQGNSA. The CDR3 is CASSLVYRAETQYF. CDR3 DNA sequence: TGTGCCAGCAGCTTAGTTTACAGGGCCGAGACCCAGTACTTC.

The chain uses TRBV11-2 and TRBJ2-2; TRBD1 or TRBD2 may be the D gene (5 bases each). V was cut by 3 bases and J by 6 bases, with 17 bases left in between. This CDR3 region has 16 residues. Germline V CDR1 and CDR2: SGHAT, FQNNGV. The CDR3 nucleotides are TGTGCCAGCAGCTTCCGTGGGGGTAGATCCGCCGGGGAGCTGTTTTTT. Its protein is CASSFRGGRSAGELFF.

The chain recombines TRBV6-6 with TRBJ1-3, with D possibly TRBD1 on 6 matching bases. V gave up 2 bases and J gave up 1 base, with 12 bases separating them. The germline V gene has CDR1 MNHNY and CDR2 SVGAGI (reference sequence). There are 16 residues in the CDR3. CDR3: CASSYGRGQSGNTIYF. DNA of the CDR3: TGTGCCAGCAGTTACGGCAGGGGCCAGTCTGGAAACACCATATATTTT.

The V gene is TRBV29-1, the J gene TRBJ2-5, with a possible D match to TRBD2 (6 bases). CDR1 and CDR2 (germline): SQVTM, ANQGSEA. V was cut by 3 bases and J by 4 bases, with 12 bases left in between. There are 13 residues in the CDR3. CDR3 protein: CSVEEGPGETQYF. The CDR3 coding sequence is TGCAGCGTTGAGGAGGGCCCGGGAGAGACCCAGTACTTC.

V usage is TRBV10-3 and J usage is TRBJ2-1; 9 bases align to TRBD1. V lost 6 bases to trimming and J lost 4 bases; unmatched junction nucleotides: 4. The CDR3 is made up of 14 amino acids. Germline V lookup: CDR1 ENHRY, CDR2 SYGVKD. This CDR3 is CAIRDRGTYNEQFF. The CDR3 coding sequence is TGTGCCATCAGAGACAGGGGGACATACAATGAGCAGTTCTTC.

J is TRBJ2-2 and V is TRBV30; D is possibly TRBD1 (7 bases). Looked up from germline, CDR1 is GTSNPN and CDR2 is SVGIG (reference sequence). Deletions cut 3 bases from V and 1 base from J, with 12 bases between. The CDR3 length is 15 residues. In nucleotides, the CDR3 is TGTGCCTGGAGGGGGGGACAGAGGAACACCGGGGAGCTGTTTTTT. This sequence encodes CAWRGGQRNTGELFF.

The gene calls are TRBV30 and TRBJ1-6, with TRBD1 matching over 8 bases. CDR3 length: 17 amino acids. Germline CDR1 is GTSNPN and CDR2 is SVGIG (reference sequence). Trimming took 2 bases from V and 9 from J; bases not matched to a gene: 15. The CDR3 sequence: CAWSPLSGGAGGSPLHF. The CDR3, as DNA: TGTGCCTGGAGTCCCCTTTCAGGGGGCGCAGGTGGTTCACCCCTCCACTTT.

This clone occurred once. This chain connects TRBV19 to TRBJ1-6; TRBD1 matches at 7 bases. Per the germline V gene, CDR1 is LNHDA and CDR2 is SQIVND (reference sequence). J was trimmed by 7 bases and V by 4 bases; bases with no gene match: 7. The CDR3 consists of 15 residues. CDR3 protein: CASSSYRGVNSPLHF. The CDR3 DNA reads TGTGCCAGTAGTAGCTACAGGGGAGTCAATTCACCCCTCCACTTT.